A selection of T cell receptor beta chains follows, all from one sample in a study of blood T cell repertoires in COVID-19. Assay: immunoSEQ multiplex PCR; the TCRdb copy retains only in-frame clones and omits some. Of almost 250,000 clones listed, about 88% were seen once; the top ten hold roughly 1.7%. The sequenced material came from PBMCs or T cells enriched from blood (not recorded which). The receptors come from a woman between 45 and 60 years old who had recovered from COVID-19. The CDR3 runs from the conserved cysteine through the conserved F or W. The order of the fields is clone size, V gene, D gene, J gene, CDR3 protein, CDR3 DNA. A D gene is named only where the DNA matches it firmly. Clone size, where shown, is once, few, many, or a class for clones that have expanded.

.	TRBV27	.	TRBJ1-5	CASQSSGGGSNQPQHF	TGTGCCAGCCAGTCTAGTGGCGGGGGGAGCAATCAGCCCCAGCATTTT
.	TRBV18	.	TRBJ1-1	CASSQGMVSEAFF	TGTGCCAGCTCACAGGGGATGGTCTCTGAAGCTTTCTTT
once	TRBV7-2	.	TRBJ1-2	CASSLVGGGYTF	TGTGCCAGCAGCTTAGTGGGGGGAGGCTACACCTTC
.	TRBV29-1	.	TRBJ1-6	CSARSSYNSPLHF	TGCAGCGCAAGGAGCTCCTATAATTCACCCCTCCACTTT
once	TRBV9	.	TRBJ1-6	CASSVAGTYNSPLHF	TGTGCCAGCAGCGTAGCGGGGACCTATAATTCACCCCTCCACTTT
.	TRBV7-8	.	TRBJ2-7	CASSLEEAAAYEQYF	TGTGCCAGCAGCTTAGAGGAGGCAGCCGCGTACGAGCAGTACTTC
.	TRBV28	.	TRBJ2-2	CASSSTGNTGELFF	TGTGCCAGCAGCTCAACAGGCAACACCGGGGAGCTGTTTTTT
.	TRBV14	.	TRBJ1-2	CASSQGGGGYTF	TGTGCCAGCAGCCAAGGGGGAGGAGGCTACACCTTC
.	TRBV12-3/TRBV12-4	TRBD1	TRBJ2-1	CASSADRAEQFF	TGTGCCAGCAGTGCCGACAGGGCTGAGCAGTTCTTC
.	TRBV27	.	TRBJ2-3	CATISRGTDTQYF	TGTGCCACCATAAGCCGTGGCACAGATACGCAGTATTTT
.	TRBV5-6	.	TRBJ2-7	CASSLGRDGMGYF	TGTGCCAGCAGCTTGGGGAGGGACGGCATGGGGTACTTC
.	TRBV6-5	TRBD2	TRBJ2-1	CASSSSGSSYNEQFF	TGTGCCAGCAGTTCCAGCGGGAGCTCCTACAATGAGCAGTTCTTC
.	TRBV27	.	TRBJ1-1	CASSSGLNTEAFF	TGTGCCAGCAGCTCAGGGTTGAACACTGAAGCTTTCTTT
.	TRBV2	TRBD1	TRBJ2-1	CASSATGGWMFF	TGTGCCAGCAGTGCTACAGGGGGTTGGATGTTCTTC
.	TRBV3-1/TRBV3-2	TRBD1	TRBJ2-2	CASRYGQGALSGELFF	TGTGCCAGCAGATACGGACAGGGGGCGTTATCCGGGGAGCTGTTTTTT
.	TRBV30	.	TRBJ1-3	CAWRERGISGNTIYF	TGTGCCTGGAGAGAACGAGGTATCTCTGGAAACACCATATATTTT
.	TRBV19	.	TRBJ2-2	CASSGTNTGELFF	TGTGCCAGTAGCGGGACGAACACCGGGGAGCTGTTTTTT
once	TRBV28	.	TRBJ1-2	CASTLAGYGYTF	TGTGCCAGTACGTTGGCAGGTTATGGCTACACCTTC
.	TRBV2	TRBD2	TRBJ2-3	CASMVETSGGLQYF	TGTGCCAGCATGGTCGAGACTAGCGGGGGATTGCAGTATTTT
.	TRBV5-1	TRBD1	TRBJ2-7	CASVSGTGSYEQYF	TGCGCCAGCGTCTCCGGGACAGGGTCCTACGAGCAGTACTTC
.	TRBV28	TRBD1	TRBJ1-5	CASSLPPGGGQPQHF	TGTGCCAGCAGTTTACCCCCAGGGGGTGGGCAGCCCCAGCATTTT
.	TRBV6-2/TRBV6-3	.	TRBJ2-7	CASSSRTEQYF	TGTGCCAGCAGTTCCAGGACTGAGCAGTACTTC
.	TRBV18	.	TRBJ1-3	CASSPRGPPVDTIYF	TGTGCCAGCTCACCCAGGGGACCTCCCGTAGACACCATATATTTT
.	TRBV5-8	.	TRBJ1-2	CASSSKTGNTF	TGTGCCAGCAGTTCGAAAACAGGGAACACCTTC
.	TRBV14	.	TRBJ1-3	CASSQSLSGNTIYF	TGTGCCAGCAGCCAAAGCTTATCTGGAAACACCATATATTTT
once	TRBV3-1/TRBV3-2	TRBD2	TRBJ2-3	CASSGGGSGRREDTQYF	TGTGCCAGCAGTGGCGGGGGTAGCGGGAGGAGAGAAGATACGCAGTATTTT
.	TRBV7-2	.	TRBJ1-3	CASSLGSIISGNTIYF	TGTGCCAGCAGCTTAGGGAGCATAATCTCTGGAAACACCATATATTTT
.	TRBV6-5	TRBD1	TRBJ1-6	CASGGTAYNSPLHF	TGTGCCAGCGGAGGGACAGCCTATAATTCACCCCTCCACTTT
.	TRBV2	TRBD1	TRBJ1-2	CASSVFPGGYGYTF	TGTGCCAGCAGTGTATTTCCAGGGGGATATGGCTACACCTTC
.	TRBV3-1/TRBV3-2	TRBD2	TRBJ2-1	CASSKGLAETYNEQFF	TGTGCCAGCAGCAAAGGACTAGCGGAAACCTACAATGAGCAGTTCTTC
.	TRBV7-2	TRBD2	TRBJ2-3	CASSLSGAGVGDTQYF	TGTGCCAGCAGCTTATCGGGTGCGGGAGTCGGAGATACGCAGTATTTT
once	TRBV15	TRBD2	TRBJ2-1	CATSRGTSGTYNEQFF	TGTGCCACCAGCAGAGGGACTAGCGGGACGTACAATGAGCAGTTCTTC
.	TRBV2	TRBD2	TRBJ2-2	CASNTLAGGLGELFF	TGTGCCAGCAATACACTAGCGGGAGGGTTAGGGGAGCTGTTTTTT
.	TRBV10-3	TRBD2	TRBJ2-6	CAISDTSVTSGANVLTF	TGTGCCATCAGTGACACTAGCGTGACCTCTGGGGCCAACGTCCTGACTTTC
.	TRBV5-6	.	TRBJ1-1	CASSFEGGGTEAFF	TGTGCCAGCAGCTTCGAGGGAGGTGGCACTGAAGCTTTCTTT
.	TRBV5-5	.	TRBJ1-2	CASSLVWVPHLKANYGYIF	TGTGCCAGCAGCTTGGTGTGGGTCCCACACCTAAAAGCTAACTATGGCTACATCTTC
.	TRBV29-1	.	TRBJ1-1	CSTMTGTGAFF	TGCAGCACCATGACCGGGACTGGAGCTTTCTTT
.	TRBV28	TRBD1	TRBJ2-6	CASSPGTGGSGANVLTF	TGTGCCAGCAGTCCTGGGACAGGGGGAAGTGGGGCCAACGTCCTGACTTTC
.	TRBV9	.	TRBJ1-6	CASSVRGEDSPLHF	TGTGCCAGCAGCGTTCGGGGGGAGGATTCACCCCTCCACTTT
.	TRBV28	.	TRBJ1-1	CASSSGQINEAFF	TGTGCCAGCAGTTCAGGGCAGATCAATGAAGCTTTCTTT
.	TRBV28	TRBD1	TRBJ1-2	CASSPLGTGNYGYTF	TGTGCCAGCAGCCCGCTCGGGACAGGAAACTATGGCTACACCTTC
.	TRBV27	TRBD1	TRBJ2-7	CASSLSPGQGYEQYF	TGTGCCAGCAGTTTATCACCGGGACAGGGTTACGAGCAGTACTTC
.	TRBV21-1	.	TRBJ1-5	CASKPDRGGPVRPQHF	TGTGCCAGCAAACCGGACAGGGGAGGACCTGTGAGGCCCCAGCATTTT
few	TRBV14	TRBD1	TRBJ2-7	CASSPMGQPRYEQYF	TGTGCCAGCAGCCCAATGGGACAGCCCCGCTACGAGCAGTACTTC
.	TRBV6-2/TRBV6-3	.	TRBJ2-2	CASSLPGQANTGELFF	TGTGCCAGCAGCTTACCGGGACAAGCGAACACCGGGGAGCTGTTTTTT
.	TRBV12-3/TRBV12-4	.	TRBJ2-7	CASSLYDSSRYF	TGTGCCAGCAGTTTATACGACTCGAGCAGGTACTTC